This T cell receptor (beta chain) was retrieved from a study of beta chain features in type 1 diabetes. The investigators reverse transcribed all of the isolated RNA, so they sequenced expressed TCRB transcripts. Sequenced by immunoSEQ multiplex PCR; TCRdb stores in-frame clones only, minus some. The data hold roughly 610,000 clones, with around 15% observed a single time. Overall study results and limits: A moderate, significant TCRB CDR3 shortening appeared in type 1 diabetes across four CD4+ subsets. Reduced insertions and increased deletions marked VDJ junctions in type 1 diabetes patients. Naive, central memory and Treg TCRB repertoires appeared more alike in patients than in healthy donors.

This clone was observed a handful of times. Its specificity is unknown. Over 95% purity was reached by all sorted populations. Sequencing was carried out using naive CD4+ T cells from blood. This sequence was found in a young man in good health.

This CDR3 reads CASSSAGGQGETQYF. The DNA for the CDR3 is TGCGCCAGCAGTTCAGCGGGGGGCCAGGGAGAGACCCAGTACTTC. This chain connects TRBV5-1 to TRBJ2-5, with 9 bases lining up with TRBD2. Trimming cost V 5 bases and J 4 bases; bases outside gene matches: 9. Germline-derived CDR1 and CDR2 are SGHRS and YFSETQ. This CDR3 comprises 15 residues.